This T cell receptor (beta chain) appears in the sequencing data of a study of post-analysis software for immune sequencing data. Study information: Both relapsing-remitting and secondary progressive multiple sclerosis featured among the disease courses, as did progressive-relapsing multiple sclerosis.

The study's findings and limits: TRBV5-6, TRBV5-1 and TRBV20-1 belonged to a set of roughly 5 TRBV segments that were more frequent in patients than controls.

Unique molecular identifiers tagged the TCR beta cDNA libraries. Via MiXCR, TCRdb re-called the PCR reads, giving one row per CDR3 protein. The table shows hundreds of thousands of distinct CDR3 sequences, with 25% to 30% occurring only once. The germline V gene has CDR1 SGHKS and CDR2 YYEKEE (reference sequence). The CDR3 is 14 amino acids. With regard to this clonotype: The antigen remains unidentified. One end of the junction varies from germline; a read error may be responsible.

The receptor was derived from a girl aged 5-17 years with multiple sclerosis. The sequenced sample was blood. The chain has TRBV5-5 and TRBJ1-2; D ambiguous. The CDR3 sequence is CASNLKPFGPGYTF. In DNA form, the CDR3 reads TGTGCCAGCAACTTGAAACCCTTCGGTCCGGGCTACACCTTC. Combining the CDR3 with reference TRBV5-5 and TRBJ1-2 gives the whole variable domain DAGVTQSPTHLIKTRGQQVTLRCSPISGHKSVSWYQQVLGQGPQFIFQYYEKEERGRGNFPDRFSARQFPNYSSELNVNALLLGDSALYLCASNLKPFGPGYTFGSGTRLTVV.